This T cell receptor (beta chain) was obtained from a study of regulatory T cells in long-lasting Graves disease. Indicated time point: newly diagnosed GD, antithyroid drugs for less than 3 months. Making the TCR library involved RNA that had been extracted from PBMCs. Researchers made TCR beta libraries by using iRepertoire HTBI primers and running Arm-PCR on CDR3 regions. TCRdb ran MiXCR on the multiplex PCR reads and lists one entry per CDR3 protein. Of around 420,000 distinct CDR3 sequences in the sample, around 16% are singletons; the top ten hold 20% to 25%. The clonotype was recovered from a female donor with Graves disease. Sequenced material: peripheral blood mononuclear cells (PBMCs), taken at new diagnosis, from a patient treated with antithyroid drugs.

In DNA, the CDR3 is TGCGGGGGGAGGTTTTCGTACCAAGAGACCCAGTACTTC. Translation gives CGGRFSYQETQYF. The chain employs TRBV20-1 and TRBJ2-5, with D possibly being TRBD2 (6 bases). The CDR3 totals 13 residues. Germline CDR1 and CDR2: DFQATT and SNEGSKA (reference sequence).